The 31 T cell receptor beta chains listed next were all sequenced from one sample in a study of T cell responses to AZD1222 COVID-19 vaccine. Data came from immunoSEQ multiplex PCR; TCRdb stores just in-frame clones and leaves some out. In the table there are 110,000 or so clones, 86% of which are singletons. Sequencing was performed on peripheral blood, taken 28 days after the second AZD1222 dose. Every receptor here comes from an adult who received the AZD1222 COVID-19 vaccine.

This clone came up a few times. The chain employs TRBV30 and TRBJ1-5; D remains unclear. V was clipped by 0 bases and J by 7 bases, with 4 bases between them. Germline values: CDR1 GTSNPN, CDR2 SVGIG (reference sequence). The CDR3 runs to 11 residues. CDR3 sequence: CAWSVRQPQHF. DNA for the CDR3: TGTGCCTGGAGTGTACGACAGCCCCAGCATTTT.

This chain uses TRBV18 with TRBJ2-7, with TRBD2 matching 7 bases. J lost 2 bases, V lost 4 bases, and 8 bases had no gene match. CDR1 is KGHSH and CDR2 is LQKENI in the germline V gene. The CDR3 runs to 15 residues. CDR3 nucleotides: TGTGCCAGCTCACAATCGTCTAGCGGAACCTACGAGCAGTACTTC. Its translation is CASSQSSSGTYEQYF.

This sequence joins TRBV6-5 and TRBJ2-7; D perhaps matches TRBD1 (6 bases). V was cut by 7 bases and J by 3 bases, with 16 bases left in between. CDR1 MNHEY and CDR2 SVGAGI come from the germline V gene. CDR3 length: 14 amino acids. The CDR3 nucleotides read TGTGCCAGCAAATGGGGGCCCCAAAACTACGAGCAGTACTTC. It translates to CASKWGPQNYEQYF.

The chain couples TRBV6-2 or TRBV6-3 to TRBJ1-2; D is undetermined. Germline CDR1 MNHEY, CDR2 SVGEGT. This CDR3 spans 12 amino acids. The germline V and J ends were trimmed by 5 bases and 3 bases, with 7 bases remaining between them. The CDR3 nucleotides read TGTGCCAGCAGTAGGAGGGACTATGGCTACACCTTC. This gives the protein CASSRRDYGYTF.

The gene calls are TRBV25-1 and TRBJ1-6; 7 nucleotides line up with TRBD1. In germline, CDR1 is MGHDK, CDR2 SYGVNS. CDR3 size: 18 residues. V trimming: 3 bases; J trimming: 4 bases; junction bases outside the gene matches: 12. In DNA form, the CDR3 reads TGTGCCAGCAGTGACCCCATCCCGGGACAGCTATATAATTCACCCCTCCACTTT. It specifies CASSDPIPGQLYNSPLHF.

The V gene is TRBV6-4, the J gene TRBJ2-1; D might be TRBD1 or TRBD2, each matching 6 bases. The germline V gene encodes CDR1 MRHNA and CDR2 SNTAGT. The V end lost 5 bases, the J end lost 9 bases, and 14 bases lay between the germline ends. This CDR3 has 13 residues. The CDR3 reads CASSRTEGLEQFF. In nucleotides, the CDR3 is TGTGCCAGCAGTAGGACAGAGGGACTTGAGCAGTTCTTC.

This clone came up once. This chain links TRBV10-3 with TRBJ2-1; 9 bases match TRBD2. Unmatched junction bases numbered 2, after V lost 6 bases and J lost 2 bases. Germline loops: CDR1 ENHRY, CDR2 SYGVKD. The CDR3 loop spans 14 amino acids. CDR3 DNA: TGTGCCATCAGCGCGGGAGGGCCCTACAATGAGCAGTTCTTC. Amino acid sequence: CAISAGGPYNEQFF.

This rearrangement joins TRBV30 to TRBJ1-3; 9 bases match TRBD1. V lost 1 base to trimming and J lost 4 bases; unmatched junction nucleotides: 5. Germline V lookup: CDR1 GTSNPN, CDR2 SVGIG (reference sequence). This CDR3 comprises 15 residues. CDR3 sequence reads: CAWSANRGLGNTIYF. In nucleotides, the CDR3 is TGTGCCTGGAGTGCGAACAGGGGGCTAGGAAACACCATATATTTT.

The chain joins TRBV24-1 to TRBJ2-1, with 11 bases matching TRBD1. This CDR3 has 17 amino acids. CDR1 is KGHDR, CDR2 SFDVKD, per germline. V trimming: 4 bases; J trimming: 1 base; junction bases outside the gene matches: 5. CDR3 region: CATSDSGTGGSYNEQFF. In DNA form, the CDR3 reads TGTGCCACCAGTGACTCGGGGACAGGGGGGTCCTACAATGAGCAGTTCTTC.

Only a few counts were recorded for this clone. CDR3 region: CASSEASGSSYEQYF. Here the CDR3 DNA reads TGTGCCAGCAGTGAAGCAAGCGGGAGCTCCTACGAGCAGTACTTC. The rearrangement joins TRBV6-1 to TRBJ2-7; 8 nucleotides agree with TRBD2. Germline values: CDR1 MNHNS, CDR2 SASEGT. The J segment lost 0 bases and the V segment lost 0 bases, leaving 1 base of the junction unmatched. This CDR3 contains 15 residues.

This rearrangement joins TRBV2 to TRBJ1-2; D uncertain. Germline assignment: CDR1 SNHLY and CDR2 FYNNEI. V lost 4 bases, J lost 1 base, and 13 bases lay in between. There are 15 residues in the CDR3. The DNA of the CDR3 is TGTGCCAGCAGTGTTACGGTACAGAGTAACTATGGCTACACCTTC. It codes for CASSVTVQSNYGYTF.

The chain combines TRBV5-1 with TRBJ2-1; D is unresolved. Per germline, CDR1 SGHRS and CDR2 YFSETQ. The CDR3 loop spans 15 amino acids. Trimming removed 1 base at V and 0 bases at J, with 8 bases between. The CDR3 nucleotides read TGCGCCAGCAGCTTGAGGGCAGTCTCCTACAATGAGCAGTTCTTC. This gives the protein CASSLRAVSYNEQFF.

The CDR3 coding sequence is TGTGCCAGCAGCTTAGCGTTTGGGTCACTCGACGAGCAGTACTTC. The encoded protein is CASSLAFGSLDEQYF. The genes are TRBV7-6 and TRBJ2-7; unclear D gene. V was trimmed by 0 bases and J by 5 bases, leaving 14 bases between them. The germline gives CDR1 SGHVS, CDR2 FNYEAQ. The CDR3 has 15 amino acids.

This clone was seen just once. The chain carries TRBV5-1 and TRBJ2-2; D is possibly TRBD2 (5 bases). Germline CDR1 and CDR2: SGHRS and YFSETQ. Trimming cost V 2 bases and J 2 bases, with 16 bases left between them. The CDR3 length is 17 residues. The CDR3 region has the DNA TGCGCCAGCAGCTTCGGGGTGGCGATCTCCAACACCGGGGAGCTGTTTTTT. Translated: CASSFGVAISNTGELFF.

The CDR3 bases are TGTGCCACCAGTGATTCACACAGATCCTACGAGCAGTACTTC. It yields the protein CATSDSHRSYEQYF. The chain links TRBV24-1 to TRBJ2-7; no clear D. This CDR3 has 14 residues. The germline CDR1 and CDR2 sequences are KGHDR and SFDVKD. V lost 2 bases and J 1 base, leaving 8 bases between the germline ends.

The CDR3 region has the DNA TGTGCCAGCAGTCTGTTAGCGGGAGGGCCGGTAGATACGCAGTATTTT. Protein: CASSLLAGGPVDTQYF. The V call is TRBV28, the J call TRBJ2-3, with TRBD2 matching 11 bases. This CDR3 has 16 residues. J was trimmed by 5 bases and V by 5 bases; bases with no gene match: 9. From germline, CDR1 is MDHEN and CDR2 SYDVKM.

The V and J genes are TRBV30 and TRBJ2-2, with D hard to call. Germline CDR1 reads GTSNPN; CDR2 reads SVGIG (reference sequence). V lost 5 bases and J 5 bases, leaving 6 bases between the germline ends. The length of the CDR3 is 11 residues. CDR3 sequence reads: CAWHTTGELFF. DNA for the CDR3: TGTGCCTGGCATACAACCGGGGAGCTGTTTTTT.

CDR3 in DNA: TGTGCCACCTCTCGAGGAGAGACTGAAGCTTTCTTT. As protein: CATSRGETEAFF. The chain carries TRBV15 and TRBJ1-1; D is uncertain. This CDR3 is 12 amino acids long. Germline CDR1 LNHNV, CDR2 YYDKDF (reference sequence). The V end lost 8 bases, the J end lost 5 bases, and 12 bases lay between the germline ends.

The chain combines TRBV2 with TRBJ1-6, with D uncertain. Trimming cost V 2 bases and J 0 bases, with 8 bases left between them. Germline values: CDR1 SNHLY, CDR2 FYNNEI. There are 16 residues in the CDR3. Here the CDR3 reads CASSEYPGSYNSPLHF. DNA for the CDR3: TGTGCCAGCAGTGAATACCCTGGCTCCTATAATTCACCCCTCCACTTT.

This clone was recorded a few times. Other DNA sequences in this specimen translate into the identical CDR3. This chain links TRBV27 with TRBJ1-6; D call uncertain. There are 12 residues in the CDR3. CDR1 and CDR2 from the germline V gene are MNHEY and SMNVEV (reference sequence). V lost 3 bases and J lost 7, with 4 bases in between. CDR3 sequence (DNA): TGTGCCAGCAGTTTCCGCAATTCACCCCTCCACTTT. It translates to CASSFRNSPLHF.

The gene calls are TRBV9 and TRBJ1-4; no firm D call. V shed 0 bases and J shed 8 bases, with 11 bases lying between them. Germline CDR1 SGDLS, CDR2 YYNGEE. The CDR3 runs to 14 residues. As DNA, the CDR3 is TGTGCCAGCAGCGTAGCGGGCAGCGGGGAAAAACTGTTTTTT. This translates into CASSVAGSGEKLFF.

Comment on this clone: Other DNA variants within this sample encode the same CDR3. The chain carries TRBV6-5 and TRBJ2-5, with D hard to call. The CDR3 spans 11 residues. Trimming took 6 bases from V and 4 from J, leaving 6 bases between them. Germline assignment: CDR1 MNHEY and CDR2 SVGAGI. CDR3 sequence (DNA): TGTGCCAGCAGAGGTGGAGAGACCCAGTACTTC. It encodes CASRGGETQYF.

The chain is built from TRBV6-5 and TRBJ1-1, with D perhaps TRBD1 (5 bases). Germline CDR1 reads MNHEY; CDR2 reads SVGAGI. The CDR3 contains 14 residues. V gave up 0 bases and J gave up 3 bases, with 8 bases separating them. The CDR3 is CASSYSWGDTEAFF. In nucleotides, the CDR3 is TGTGCCAGCAGTTACTCTTGGGGCGACACTGAAGCTTTCTTT.

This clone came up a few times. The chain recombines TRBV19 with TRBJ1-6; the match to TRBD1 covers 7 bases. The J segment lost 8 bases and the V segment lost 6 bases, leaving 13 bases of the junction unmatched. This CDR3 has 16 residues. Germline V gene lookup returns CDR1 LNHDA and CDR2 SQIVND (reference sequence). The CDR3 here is CASRRNVGQGDSPLHF. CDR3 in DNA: TGTGCCAGTAGGAGAAATGTTGGGCAGGGGGATTCACCCCTCCACTTT.

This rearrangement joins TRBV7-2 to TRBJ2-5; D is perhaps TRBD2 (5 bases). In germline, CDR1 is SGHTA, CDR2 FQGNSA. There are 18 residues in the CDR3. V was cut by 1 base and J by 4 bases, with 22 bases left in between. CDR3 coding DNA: TGTGCCAGCAGCTTAGGGGTGCAGACGGGAAACAGCGGAGAGACCCAGTACTTC. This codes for CASSLGVQTGNSGETQYF.

For the CDR3, the DNA is TGTGCCAGCAGGCTCCGGGACACGACACTAGAGACCCAGTACTTC. It specifies CASRLRDTTLETQYF. The chain combines TRBV2 with TRBJ2-5; TRBD1 is a possible D gene (6 bases). CDR1 is SNHLY and CDR2 is FYNNEI in the germline V gene. V was trimmed by 6 bases and J by 4 bases, leaving 18 bases between them. The CDR3 runs 15 residues.

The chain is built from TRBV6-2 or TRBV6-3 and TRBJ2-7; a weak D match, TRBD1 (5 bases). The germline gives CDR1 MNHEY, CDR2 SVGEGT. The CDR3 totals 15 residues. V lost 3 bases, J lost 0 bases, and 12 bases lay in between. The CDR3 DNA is TGTGCCAGCAGTTATGGAGAGGACAACTCCTACGAGCAGTACTTC. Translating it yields CASSYGEDNSYEQYF.

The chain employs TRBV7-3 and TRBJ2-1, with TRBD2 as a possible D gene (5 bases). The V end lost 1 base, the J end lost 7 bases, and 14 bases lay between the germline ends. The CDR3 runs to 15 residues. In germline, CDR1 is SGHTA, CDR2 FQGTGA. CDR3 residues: CASSLIGVTRNEQFF. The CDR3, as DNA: TGTGCCAGCAGCTTAATCGGGGTGACACGGAATGAGCAGTTCTTC.

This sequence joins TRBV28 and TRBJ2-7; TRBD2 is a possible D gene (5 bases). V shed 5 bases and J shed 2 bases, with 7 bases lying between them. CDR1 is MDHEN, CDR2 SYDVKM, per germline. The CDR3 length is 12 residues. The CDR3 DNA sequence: TGTGCCAGCAGTCTAGCCCCCTACGAGCAGTACTTC. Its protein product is CASSLAPYEQYF.

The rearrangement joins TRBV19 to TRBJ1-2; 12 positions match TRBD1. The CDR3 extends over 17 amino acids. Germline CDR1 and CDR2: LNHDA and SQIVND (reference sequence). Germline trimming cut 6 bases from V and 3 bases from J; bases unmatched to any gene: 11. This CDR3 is CASRKGQGAFSYYGYTF. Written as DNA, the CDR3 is TGTGCCAGTAGAAAGGGACAGGGGGCTTTTTCTTACTATGGCTACACCTTC.

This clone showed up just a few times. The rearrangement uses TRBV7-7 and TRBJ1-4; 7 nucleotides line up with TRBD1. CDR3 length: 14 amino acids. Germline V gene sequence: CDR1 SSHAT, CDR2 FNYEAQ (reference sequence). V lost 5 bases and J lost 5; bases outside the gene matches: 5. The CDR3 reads CASSDGTANEKLFF. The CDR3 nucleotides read TGTGCCAGCAGCGACGGGACAGCCAATGAAAAACTGTTTTTT.